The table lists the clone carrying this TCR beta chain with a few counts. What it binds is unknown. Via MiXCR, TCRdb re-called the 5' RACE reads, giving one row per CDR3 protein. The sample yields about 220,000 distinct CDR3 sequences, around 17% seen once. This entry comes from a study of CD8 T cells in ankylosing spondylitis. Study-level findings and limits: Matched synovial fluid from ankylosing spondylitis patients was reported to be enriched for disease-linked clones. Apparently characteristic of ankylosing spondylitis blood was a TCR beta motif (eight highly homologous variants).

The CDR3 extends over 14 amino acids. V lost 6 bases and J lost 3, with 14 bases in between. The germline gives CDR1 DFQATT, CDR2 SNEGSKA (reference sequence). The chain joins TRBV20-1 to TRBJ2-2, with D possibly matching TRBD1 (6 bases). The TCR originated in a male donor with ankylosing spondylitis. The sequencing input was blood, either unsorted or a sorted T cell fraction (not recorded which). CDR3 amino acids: CSAWDTPYTGELFF. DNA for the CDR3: TGCAGTGCCTGGGACACCCCTTACACCGGGGAGCTGTTTTTT.